This TCR beta chain was obtained from a study of blood T cells in healthy people across ages. Whole-study findings and limits: Both higher diversity and more naive CD4+ cells marked long-lived donors when set against aged donors.

On this clonotype: The antigen is undetermined.

Approximately 10 milliliters was the volume of peripheral blood drawn from each donor. Each sample used at least 6 million PBMCs. Next came a second PCR, run for about 6 to 11 cycles, which used a sample-barcoded 5' primer along with a J-beta primer mix. Researchers report that a template-switch adaptor with 12 random nucleotides tagged each cDNA molecule. One entry per CDR3 protein, called by TCRdb with MiXCR from the 5' RACE reads. The sample consists of around 970,000 distinct CDR3 sequences, just over 50% of them appearing once. Germline V gene data show CDR1 as MDHEN and CDR2 as SYDVKM. V was pared by 6 bases and J by 8 bases, with 22 bases between. The CDR3 length is 16 residues.

The TCR was taken from a woman aged 55-75 years in good health. The chain carries TRBV28 and TRBJ1-4; a weak D match, TRBD1 (5 bases). Sample: blood. Here the CDR3 reads CASSRPQGFGLEKLFF. The CDR3 nucleotides read TGTGCCAGCAGCCGCCCCCAGGGCTTCGGGTTGGAAAAACTGTTTTTT.